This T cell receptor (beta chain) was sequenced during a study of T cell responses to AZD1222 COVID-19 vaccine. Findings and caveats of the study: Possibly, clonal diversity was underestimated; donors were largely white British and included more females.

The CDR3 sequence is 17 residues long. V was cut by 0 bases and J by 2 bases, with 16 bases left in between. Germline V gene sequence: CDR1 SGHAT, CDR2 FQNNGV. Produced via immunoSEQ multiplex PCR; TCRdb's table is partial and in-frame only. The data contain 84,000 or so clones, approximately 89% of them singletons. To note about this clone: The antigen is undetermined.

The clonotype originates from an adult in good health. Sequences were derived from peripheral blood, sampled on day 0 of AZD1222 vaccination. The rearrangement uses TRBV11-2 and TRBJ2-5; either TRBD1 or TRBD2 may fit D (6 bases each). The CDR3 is CASSLDALTGRQETQYF. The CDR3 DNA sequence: TGTGCCAGCAGCTTAGATGCTTTAACAGGGAGGCAAGAGACCCAGTACTTC. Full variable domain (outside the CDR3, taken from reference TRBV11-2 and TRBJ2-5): EAGVAQSPRYKIIEKRQSVAFWCNPISGHATLYWYQQILGQGPKLLIQFQNNGVVDDSQLPKDRFSAERLKGVDSTLKIQPAKLEDSAVYLCASSLDALTGRQETQYFGPGTRLLVL.